This T cell receptor (beta chain) is from a study of blood T cell repertoires in COVID-19. TCRdb keeps only in-frame clones here, not all; method: immunoSEQ multiplex PCR. The sample holds approximately 120,000 clones; about four fifths are singletons and the top ten take around 20%. This clone was detected a few times. V gave up 3 bases and J gave up 2 bases; unmatched junction bases: 9. Per germline, CDR1 KGHSH and CDR2 LQKENI. The CDR3 loop spans 17 amino acids. This receptor was taken from a man aged 80 or over with acute or convalescent COVID-19. The material sequenced was peripheral blood. V is TRBV18 and J is TRBJ1-5; 8 bases are shared with TRBD1. Here the CDR3 reads CASSPPSGGGRNQPQHF. DNA of the CDR3: TGTGCCAGCTCACCCCCGTCAGGGGGCGGGCGCAATCAGCCCCAGCATTTT.